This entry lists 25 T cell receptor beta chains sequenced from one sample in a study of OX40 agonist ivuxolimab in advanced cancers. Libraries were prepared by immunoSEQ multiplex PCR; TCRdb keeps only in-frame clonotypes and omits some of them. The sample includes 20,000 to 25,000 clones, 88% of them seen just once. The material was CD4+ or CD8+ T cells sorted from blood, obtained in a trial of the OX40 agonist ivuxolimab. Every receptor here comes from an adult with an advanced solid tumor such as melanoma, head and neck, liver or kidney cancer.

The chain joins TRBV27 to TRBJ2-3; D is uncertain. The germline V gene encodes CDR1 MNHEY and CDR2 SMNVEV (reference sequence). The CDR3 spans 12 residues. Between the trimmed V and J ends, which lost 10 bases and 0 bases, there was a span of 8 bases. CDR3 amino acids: CATQTSTDTQYF. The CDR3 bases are TGTGCCACTCAGACTAGCACAGATACGCAGTATTTT.

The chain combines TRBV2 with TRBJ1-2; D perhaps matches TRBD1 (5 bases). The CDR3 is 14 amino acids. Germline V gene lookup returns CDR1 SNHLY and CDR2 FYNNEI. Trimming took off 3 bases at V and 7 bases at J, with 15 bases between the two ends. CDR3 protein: CASSDKAGTFGYTF. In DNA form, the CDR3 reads TGTGCCAGCAGTGACAAAGCAGGGACCTTTGGCTACACCTTC.

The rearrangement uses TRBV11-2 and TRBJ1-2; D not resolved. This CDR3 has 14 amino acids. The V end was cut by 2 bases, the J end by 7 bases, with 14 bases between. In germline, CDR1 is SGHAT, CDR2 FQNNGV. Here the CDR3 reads CASSLSVLASGYTF. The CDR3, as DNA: TGTGCCAGCAGCTTAAGTGTCCTCGCAAGTGGCTACACCTTC.

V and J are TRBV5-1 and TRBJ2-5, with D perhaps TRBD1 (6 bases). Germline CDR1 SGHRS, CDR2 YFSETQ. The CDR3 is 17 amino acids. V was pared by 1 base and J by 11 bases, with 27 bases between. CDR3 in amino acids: CASSLNRGARGLGEQYF. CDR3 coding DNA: TGCGCCAGCAGCTTGAATCGTGGGGCCAGGGGATTAGGAGAGCAGTACTTC.

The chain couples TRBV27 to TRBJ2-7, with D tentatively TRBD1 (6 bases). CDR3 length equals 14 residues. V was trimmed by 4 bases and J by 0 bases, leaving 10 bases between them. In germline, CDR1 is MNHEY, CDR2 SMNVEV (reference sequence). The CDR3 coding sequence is TGTGCCAGCAGTTATGGACAGTCCTCCTACGAGCAGTACTTC. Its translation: CASSYGQSSYEQYF.

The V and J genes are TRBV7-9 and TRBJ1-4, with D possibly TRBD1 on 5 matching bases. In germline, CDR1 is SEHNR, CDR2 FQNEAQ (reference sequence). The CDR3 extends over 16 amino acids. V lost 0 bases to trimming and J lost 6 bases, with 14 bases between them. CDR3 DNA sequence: TGTGCCAGCAGCTTAGCCAGAGACAGAGGGGATGAAAAACTGTTTTTT. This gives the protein CASSLARDRGDEKLFF.

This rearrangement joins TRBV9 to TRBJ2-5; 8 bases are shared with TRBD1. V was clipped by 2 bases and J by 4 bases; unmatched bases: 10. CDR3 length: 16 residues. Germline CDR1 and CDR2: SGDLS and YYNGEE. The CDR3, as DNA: TGTGCCAGCAGCGTTAGAACAGGGGGTTTTTTAGAGACCCAGTACTTC. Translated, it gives CASSVRTGGFLETQYF. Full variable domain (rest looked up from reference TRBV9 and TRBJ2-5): DSGVTQTPKHLITATGQRVTLRCSPRSGDLSVYWYQQSLDQGLQFLIQYYNGEERAKGNILERFSAQQFPDLHSELNLSSLELGDSALYFCASSVRTGGFLETQYFGPGTRLLVL.

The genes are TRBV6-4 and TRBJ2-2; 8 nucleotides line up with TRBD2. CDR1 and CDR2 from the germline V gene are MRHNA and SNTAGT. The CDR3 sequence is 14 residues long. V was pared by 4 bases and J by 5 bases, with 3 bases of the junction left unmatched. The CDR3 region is CASSGSGSTGELFF. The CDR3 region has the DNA TGTGCCAGCAGTGGGAGCGGGAGTACCGGGGAGCTGTTTTTT.

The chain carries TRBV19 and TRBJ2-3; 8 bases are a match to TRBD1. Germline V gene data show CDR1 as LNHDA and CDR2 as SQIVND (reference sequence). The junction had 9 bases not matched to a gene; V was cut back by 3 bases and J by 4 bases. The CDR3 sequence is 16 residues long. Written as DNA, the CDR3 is TGTGCCAGTAGTATTGGGGCAGGGGGCTTCGCAGATACGCAGTATTTT. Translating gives CASSIGAGGFADTQYF.

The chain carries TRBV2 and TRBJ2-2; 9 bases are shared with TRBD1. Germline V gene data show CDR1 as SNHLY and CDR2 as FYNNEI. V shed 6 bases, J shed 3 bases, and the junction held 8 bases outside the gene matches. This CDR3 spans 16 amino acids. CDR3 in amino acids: CASSLSGQGYTGELFF. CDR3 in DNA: TGTGCCAGCAGCCTCTCGGGACAGGGTTACACCGGGGAGCTGTTTTTT.

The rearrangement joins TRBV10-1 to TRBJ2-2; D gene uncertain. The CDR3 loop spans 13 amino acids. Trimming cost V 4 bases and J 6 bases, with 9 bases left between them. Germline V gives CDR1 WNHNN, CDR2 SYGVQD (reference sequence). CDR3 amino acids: CASSGGEAGELFF. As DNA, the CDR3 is TGCGCCAGCAGTGGAGGAGAAGCCGGGGAGCTGTTTTTT.

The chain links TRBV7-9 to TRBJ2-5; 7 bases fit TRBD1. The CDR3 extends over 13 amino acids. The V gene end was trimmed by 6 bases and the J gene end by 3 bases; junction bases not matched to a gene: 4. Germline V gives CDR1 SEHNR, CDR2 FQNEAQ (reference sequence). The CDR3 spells CASSYQGEETQYF. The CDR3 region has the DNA TGTGCCAGCAGTTATCAGGGGGAAGAGACCCAGTACTTC.

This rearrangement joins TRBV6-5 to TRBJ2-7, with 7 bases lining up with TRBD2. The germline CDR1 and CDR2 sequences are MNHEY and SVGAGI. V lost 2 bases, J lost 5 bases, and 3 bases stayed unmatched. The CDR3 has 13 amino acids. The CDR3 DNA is TGTGCCAGCAGTTACACCGGGACTAACGAGCAGTACTTC. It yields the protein CASSYTGTNEQYF.

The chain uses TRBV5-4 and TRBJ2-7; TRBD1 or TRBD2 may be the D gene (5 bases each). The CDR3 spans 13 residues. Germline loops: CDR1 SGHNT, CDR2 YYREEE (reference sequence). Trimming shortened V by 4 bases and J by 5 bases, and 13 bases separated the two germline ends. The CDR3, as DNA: TGTGCCAGCAGCGCGAGGCAGGGACACGAGCAGTACTTC. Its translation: CASSARQGHEQYF.

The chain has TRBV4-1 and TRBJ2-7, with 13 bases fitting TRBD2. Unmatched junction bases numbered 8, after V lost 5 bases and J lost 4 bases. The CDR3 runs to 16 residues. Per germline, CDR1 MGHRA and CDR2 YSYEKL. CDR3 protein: CASSFRTSGGQYEQYF. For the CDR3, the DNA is TGCGCCAGCAGCTTCCGGACTAGCGGGGGTCAGTACGAGCAGTACTTC.

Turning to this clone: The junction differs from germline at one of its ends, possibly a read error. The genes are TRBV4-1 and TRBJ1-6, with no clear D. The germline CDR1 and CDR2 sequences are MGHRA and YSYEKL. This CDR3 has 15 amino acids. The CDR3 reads CASSQDSEYNSPLHF. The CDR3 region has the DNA TGCGCCAGCAGTCAAGATTCAGAATATAATTCACCCCTCCACTTT.

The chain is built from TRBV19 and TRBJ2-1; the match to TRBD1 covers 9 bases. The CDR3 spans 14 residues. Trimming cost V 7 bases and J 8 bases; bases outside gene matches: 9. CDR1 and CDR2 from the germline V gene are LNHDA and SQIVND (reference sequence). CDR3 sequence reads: CASTVQGAYDEQFF. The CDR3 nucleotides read TGTGCCAGTACTGTACAGGGGGCTTACGATGAGCAGTTCTTC.

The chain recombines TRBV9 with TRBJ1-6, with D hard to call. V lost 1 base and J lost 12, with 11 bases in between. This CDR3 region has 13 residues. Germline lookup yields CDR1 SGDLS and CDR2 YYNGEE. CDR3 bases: TGTGCCAGCAGCGTATCTGGGGTGGTACCCCTCCACTTT. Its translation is CASSVSGVVPLHF.

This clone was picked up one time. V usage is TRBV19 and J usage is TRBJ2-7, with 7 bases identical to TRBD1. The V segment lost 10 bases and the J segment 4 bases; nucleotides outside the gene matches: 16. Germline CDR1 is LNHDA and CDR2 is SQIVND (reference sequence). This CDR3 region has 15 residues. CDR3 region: CATRDRQGVGYEQYF. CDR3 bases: TGTGCCACCCGGGACCGCCAGGGGGTTGGATACGAGCAGTACTTC. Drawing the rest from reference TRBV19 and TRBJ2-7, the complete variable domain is DGGITQSPKYLFRKEGQNVTLSCEQNLNHDAMYWYRQDPGQGLRLIYYSQIVNDFQKGDIAEGYSVSREKKESFPLTVTSAQKNPTAFYLCATRDRQGVGYEQYFGPGTRLTVT.

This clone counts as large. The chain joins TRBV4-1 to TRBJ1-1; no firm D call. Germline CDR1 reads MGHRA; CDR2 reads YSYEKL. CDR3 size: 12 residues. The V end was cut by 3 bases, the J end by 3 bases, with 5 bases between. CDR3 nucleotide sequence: TGCGCCAGCAGCCAGGGATACACTGAAGCTTTCTTT. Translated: CASSQGYTEAFF.

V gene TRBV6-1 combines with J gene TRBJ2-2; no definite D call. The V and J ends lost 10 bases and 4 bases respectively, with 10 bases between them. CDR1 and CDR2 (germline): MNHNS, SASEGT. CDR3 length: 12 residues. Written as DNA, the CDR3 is TGTGCCACCCTTATGGGCACCGGGGAGCTGTTTTTT. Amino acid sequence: CATLMGTGELFF.

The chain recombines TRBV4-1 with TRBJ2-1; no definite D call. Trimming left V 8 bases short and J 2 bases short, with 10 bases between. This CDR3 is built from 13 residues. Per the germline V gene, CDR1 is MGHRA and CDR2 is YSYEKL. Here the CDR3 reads CASVGGTYNEQFF. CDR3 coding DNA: TGCGCCAGCGTCGGCGGAACCTACAATGAGCAGTTCTTC.

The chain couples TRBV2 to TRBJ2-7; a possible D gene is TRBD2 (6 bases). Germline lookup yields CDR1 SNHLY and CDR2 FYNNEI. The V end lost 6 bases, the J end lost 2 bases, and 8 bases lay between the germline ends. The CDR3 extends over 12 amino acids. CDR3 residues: CASRGGAYEQYF. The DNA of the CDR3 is TGTGCCAGCAGGGGGGGTGCCTACGAGCAGTACTTC.

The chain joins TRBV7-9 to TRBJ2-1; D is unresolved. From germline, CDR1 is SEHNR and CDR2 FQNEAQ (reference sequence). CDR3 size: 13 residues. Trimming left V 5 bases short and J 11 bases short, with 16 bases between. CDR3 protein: CASSPIEARKQFF. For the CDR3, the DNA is TGTGCCAGCAGCCCTATAGAAGCACGAAAGCAGTTCTTC.

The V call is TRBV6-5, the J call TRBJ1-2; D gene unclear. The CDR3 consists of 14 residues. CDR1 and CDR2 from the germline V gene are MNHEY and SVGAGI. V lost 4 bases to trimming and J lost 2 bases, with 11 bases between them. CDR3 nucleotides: TGTGCCAGCAGTTTTACCGGGCGCAACTATGGCTACACCTTC. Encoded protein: CASSFTGRNYGYTF.